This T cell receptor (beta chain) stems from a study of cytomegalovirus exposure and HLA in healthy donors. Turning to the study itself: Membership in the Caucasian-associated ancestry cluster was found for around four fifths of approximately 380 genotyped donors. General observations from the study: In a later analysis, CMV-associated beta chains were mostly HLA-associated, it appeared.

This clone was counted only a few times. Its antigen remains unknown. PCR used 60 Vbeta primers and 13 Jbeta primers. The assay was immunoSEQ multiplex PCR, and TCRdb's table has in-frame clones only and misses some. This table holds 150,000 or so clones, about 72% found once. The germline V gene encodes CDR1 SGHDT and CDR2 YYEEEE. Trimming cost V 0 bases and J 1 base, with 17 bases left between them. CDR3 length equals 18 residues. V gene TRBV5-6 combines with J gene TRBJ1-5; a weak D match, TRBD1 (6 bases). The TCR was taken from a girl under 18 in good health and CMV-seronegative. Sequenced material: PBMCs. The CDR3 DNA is TGTGCCAGCAGCTTGGGTGGGGGGGGGCCGCTGAGCAATCAGCCCCAGCATTTT. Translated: CASSLGGGGPLSNQPQHF.